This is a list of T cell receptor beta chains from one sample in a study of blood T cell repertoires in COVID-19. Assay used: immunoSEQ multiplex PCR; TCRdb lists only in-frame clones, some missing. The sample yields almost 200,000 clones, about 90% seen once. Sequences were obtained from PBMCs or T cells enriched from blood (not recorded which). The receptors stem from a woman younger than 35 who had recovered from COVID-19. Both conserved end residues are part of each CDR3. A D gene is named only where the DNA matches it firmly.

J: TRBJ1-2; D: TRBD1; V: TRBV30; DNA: TGTGCCTGGTCAACAGGGGGCCTATTTAATGGCTACACCTTC; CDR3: CAWSTGGLFNGYTF
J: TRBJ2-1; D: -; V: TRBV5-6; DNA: TGTGCCAGCAGCCCCACCCTCAGGGGATTAGGGAATGAGCAGTTCTTC; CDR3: CASSPTLRGLGNEQFF
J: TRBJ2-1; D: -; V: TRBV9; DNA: TGTGCCAGCAGCTCTCGCGGAGGGGCGGGCGACTTAAATGAGCAGTTCTTC; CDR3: CASSSRGGAGDLNEQFF
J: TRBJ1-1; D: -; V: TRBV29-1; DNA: TGCAGCGTCAAGACACAGGTCCTGAACACTGAAGCTTTCTTT; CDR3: CSVKTQVLNTEAFF
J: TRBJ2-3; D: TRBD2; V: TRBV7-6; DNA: TGTGCCAGCAGCTTAGGGCCGGGACTAGCGGGGTCGGATACGCAGTATTTT; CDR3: CASSLGPGLAGSDTQYF
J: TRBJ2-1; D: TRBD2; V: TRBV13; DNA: TGTGCCAGCAGTCCAGTGGGAGGGAGCTCCTACAATGAGCAGTTCTTC; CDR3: CASSPVGGSSYNEQFF
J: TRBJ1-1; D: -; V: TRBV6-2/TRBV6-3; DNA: TGTGCCAGCAGTCCGCGCCGAGGGTCCACTGAAGCTTTCTTT; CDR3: CASSPRRGSTEAFF
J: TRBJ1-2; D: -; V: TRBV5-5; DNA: TGTGCCAGCAGCCCGGAGTGGGGGGACTATGGCTACACCTTC; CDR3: CASSPEWGDYGYTF
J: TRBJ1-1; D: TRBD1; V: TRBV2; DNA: TGTGCCAGCACCGGACAGGTAGAAGCTTTCTTT; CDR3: CASTGQVEAFF
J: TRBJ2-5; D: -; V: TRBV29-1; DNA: TGCAGCACACTGACAGAGCAAGAGACCCAGTACTTC; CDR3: CSTLTEQETQYF
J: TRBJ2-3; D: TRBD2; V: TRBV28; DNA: TGTGCCAGCAGTTTACCCTCGACTAGCGGGGGGGCGTTCACAGATACGCAGTATTTT; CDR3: CASSLPSTSGGAFTDTQYF
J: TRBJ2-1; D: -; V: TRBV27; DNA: TGTGCCAGCAGGGTGAAAACTAGGGCCCACAATGAGCAGTTCTTC; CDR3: CASRVKTRAHNEQFF
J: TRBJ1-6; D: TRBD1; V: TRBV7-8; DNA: TGTGCCAGCAGCCTGAGGAAAGGACAGGCGAGGCCCCTCCACTTT; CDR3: CASSLRKGQARPLHF
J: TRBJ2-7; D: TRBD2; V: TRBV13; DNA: TGTGCCAGCAGCCGGGGACTAGGGTCGGATCAGTACTTC; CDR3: CASSRGLGSDQYF
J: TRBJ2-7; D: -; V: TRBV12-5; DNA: TGTGCTAGTGGTTTGGGACCTGCAACGGGCTACGAGCAGTACTTC; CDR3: CASGLGPATGYEQYF
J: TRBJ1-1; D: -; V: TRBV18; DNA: TGTGCCAGCTCCCGCGAACCCACAGGAGTCGCCGAGGCTTTCTTT; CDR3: CASSREPTGVAEAFF
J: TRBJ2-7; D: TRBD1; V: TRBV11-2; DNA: TGTGCCAGCAGCTTAGGAGGGGGACAGGGGGCGAGGGAGCAGTACTTC; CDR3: CASSLGGGQGAREQYF
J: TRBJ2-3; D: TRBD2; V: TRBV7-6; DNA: TGTGCCAGCAGCTCCGCGGGACTAGCGGGGGGGCTGATGAATACGCAGTATTTT; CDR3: CASSSAGLAGGLMNTQYF
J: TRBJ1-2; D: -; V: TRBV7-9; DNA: TGTGCCAGCAGCTTTGGTACGGATGGCTACACCTTC; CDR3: CASSFGTDGYTF
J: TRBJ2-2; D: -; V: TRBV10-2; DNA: TGCGCCAGCCAGTCTACTAGGGCCGGGGAGCTGTTTTTT; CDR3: CASQSTRAGELFF
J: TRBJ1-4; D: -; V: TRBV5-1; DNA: TGCGCCAGCAGCGCCGCAGGGGCAATAAATGAAAAACTGTTTTTT; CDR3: CASSAAGAINEKLFF
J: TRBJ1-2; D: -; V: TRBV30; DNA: TGTGCCTCGAGGGTAGCCTATGGCTACACCTTC; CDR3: CASRVAYGYTF
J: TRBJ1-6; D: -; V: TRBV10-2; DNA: TGCGCCAGCAACCCGGGGCAGGGGAGGGGTTCACCCCTCCACTTT; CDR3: CASNPGQGRGSPLHF
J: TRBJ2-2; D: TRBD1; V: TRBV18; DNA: TGTGCCAGCTCACCATACCAGGGGGCCGGCGGGGAGCTGTTTTTT; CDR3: CASSPYQGAGGELFF